This T cell receptor (beta chain) came from a study of CD8 T cells in ankylosing spondylitis. TCRdb reprocessed the 5' RACE reads via MiXCR and lists one record per CDR3 protein. The sample contains under 150,000 distinct CDR3 sequences, about a tenth of which appear only once. This clonotype was observed at least ten times. The target antigen is unknown. The ends lost 2 bases at V and 7 bases at J; junction bases unmatched: 9. The CDR3 sequence is 16 residues long. CDR1 is MGHRA and CDR2 is YSYEKL in the germline V gene. Overall study results and limits: Some motif variants had been reported before (in reactive arthritis synovial fluid and blood). Seemingly characteristic of ankylosing spondylitis blood was a TCR beta motif consisting of about 8 highly homologous variants. As reported, disease-linked clones showed significant enrichment in matched ankylosing spondylitis synovial fluid.

This TCR derives from a male donor with ankylosing spondylitis or in good health (not recorded which). V usage is TRBV4-1 and J usage is TRBJ2-1; 9 bases match TRBD1. Sequencing was performed on blood, either unsorted or a sorted T cell fraction (not recorded which). In DNA, the CDR3 is TGCGCCAGCAGCCAACCCTACAGGGGGCTTAGGAATGAGCAGTTCTTC. It specifies CASSQPYRGLRNEQFF.